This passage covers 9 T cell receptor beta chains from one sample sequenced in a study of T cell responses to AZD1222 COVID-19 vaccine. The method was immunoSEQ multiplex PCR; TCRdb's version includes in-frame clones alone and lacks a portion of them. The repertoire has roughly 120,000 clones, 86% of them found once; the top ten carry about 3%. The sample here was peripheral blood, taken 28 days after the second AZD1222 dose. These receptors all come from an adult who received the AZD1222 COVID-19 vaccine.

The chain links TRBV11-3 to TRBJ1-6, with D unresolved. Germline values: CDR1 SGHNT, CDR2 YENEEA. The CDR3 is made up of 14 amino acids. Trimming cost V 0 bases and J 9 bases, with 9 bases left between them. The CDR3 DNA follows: TGTGCCAGCAGCTTAGATACGAGGGTTTCACCCCTCCACTTT. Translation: CASSLDTRVSPLHF.

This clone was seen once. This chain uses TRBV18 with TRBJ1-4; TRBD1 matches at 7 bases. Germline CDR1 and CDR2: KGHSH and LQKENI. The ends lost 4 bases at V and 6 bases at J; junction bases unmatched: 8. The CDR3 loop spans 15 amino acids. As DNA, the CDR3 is TGTGCCAGCTCACGGCGGGACAGCCAAGATGAAAAACTGTTTTTT. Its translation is CASSRRDSQDEKLFF.

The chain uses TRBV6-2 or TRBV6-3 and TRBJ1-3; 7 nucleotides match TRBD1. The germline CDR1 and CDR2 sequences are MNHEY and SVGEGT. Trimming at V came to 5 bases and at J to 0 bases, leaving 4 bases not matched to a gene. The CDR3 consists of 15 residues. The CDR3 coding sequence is TGTGCCAGCAGTCCGGGACAGAGCTCTGGAAACACCATATATTTT. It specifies CASSPGQSSGNTIYF.

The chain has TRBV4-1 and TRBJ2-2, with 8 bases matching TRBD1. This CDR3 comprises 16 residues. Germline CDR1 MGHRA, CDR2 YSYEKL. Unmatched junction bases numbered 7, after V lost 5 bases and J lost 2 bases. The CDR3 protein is CASSSRTGPNTGELFF. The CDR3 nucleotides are TGCGCCAGCAGCTCCCGGACAGGGCCAAACACCGGGGAGCTGTTTTTT.

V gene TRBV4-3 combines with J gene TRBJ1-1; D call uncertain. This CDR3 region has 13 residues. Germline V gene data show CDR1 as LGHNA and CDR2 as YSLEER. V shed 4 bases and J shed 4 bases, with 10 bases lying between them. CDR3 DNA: TGCGCCAGCAGCCTATCCCTCGCCACTGAAGCTTTCTTT. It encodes CASSLSLATEAFF.

The DNA of the CDR3 is TGTGCCAGCAAGGGACAGGGACAGGGCGTCTATGGCTACACCTTC. Its protein is CASKGQGQGVYGYTF. The chain has TRBV2 and TRBJ1-2; 9 nucleotides align to TRBD1. Germline V lookup: CDR1 SNHLY, CDR2 FYNNEI. The length of the CDR3 is 15 residues. J gave up 4 bases and V 7 bases, and 10 bases lay outside the gene matches.

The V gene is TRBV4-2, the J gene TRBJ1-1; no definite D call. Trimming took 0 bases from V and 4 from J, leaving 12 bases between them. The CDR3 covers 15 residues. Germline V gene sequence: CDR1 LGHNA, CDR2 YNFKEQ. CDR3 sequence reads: CASSQDLGSATEAFF. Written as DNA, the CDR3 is TGTGCCAGCAGCCAAGATCTGGGGTCAGCCACTGAAGCTTTCTTT.

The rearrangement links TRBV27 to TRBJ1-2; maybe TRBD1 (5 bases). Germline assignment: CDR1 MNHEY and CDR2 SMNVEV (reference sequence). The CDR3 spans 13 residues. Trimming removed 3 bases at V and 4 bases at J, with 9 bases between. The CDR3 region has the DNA TGTGCCAGCAGTTTCACAGGCGGCTATGGCTACACCTTC. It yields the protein CASSFTGGYGYTF.

The CDR3 is CASSLDHLLNTEAFF. CDR3 coding DNA: TGTGCCAGCAGCCTCGATCACTTACTGAACACTGAAGCTTTCTTT. The chain uses TRBV6-5 and TRBJ1-1; D is ambiguous. The CDR3 length is 15 residues. V was pared by 6 bases and J by 0 bases, with 14 bases between. Germline V gives CDR1 MNHEY, CDR2 SVGAGI.